The TCR beta chain described here comes from a study of blood T cell repertoires in COVID-19. As for the study in general: Donors in the United States, Italy and Spain gave samples during acute or convalescent COVID-19. The cDNA or gDNA used as material had been derived from T cells, B-cell-depleted T cells, or PBMCs.

How the authors handled the data: Estimation of nucleated cell counts relied on the amplification of reference gene primers. Some clones are missing from TCRdb's copy, which holds only in-frame ones; the method was immunoSEQ multiplex PCR. D and trimming were read from the DNA, whereas the V and J calls and clone size are those reported in that table. This sample has 350,000 to 450,000 clones; about 90% occur once, and the top ten carry 0.95% to 1.5%. The V segment lost 3 bases and the J segment 11 bases; nucleotides outside the gene matches: 6. The CDR3 runs to 13 residues. CDR1 and CDR2 from the germline V gene are SNHLY and FYNNEI.

The chain combines TRBV2 with TRBJ1-1; 10 bases are a match to TRBD1. This sequence originates from a man aged 35-49 years with acute or convalescent COVID-19. Input material: peripheral blood. CDR3 protein: CASSDGQGGNAFF. CDR3 bases: TGTGCCAGCAGTGACGGACAGGGGGGGAATGCTTTCTTT. The full variable domain, completed using reference TRBV2 and TRBJ1-1, is EPEVTQTPSHQVTQMGQEVILRCVPISNHLYFYWYRQILGQKVEFLVSFYNNEISEKSEIFDDQFSVERPDGSNFTLKIRSTKLEDSAMYFCASSDGQGGNAFFGQGTRLTVV.